The text below deals with one T cell receptor (beta chain). The antigen is unknown. This sample was taken from a study of T cell repertoires in cytomegalovirus infection. Study details: CMV epitopes, recently identified HLA-C-restricted and well-studied HLA-B-restricted, were used. Evidence of both CMV infection and a matching HLA type came from public TCR beta signatures.

Study-wide results and limits: Carriage of CMV together with the relevant HLA was identifiable through cumulative public TCR beta family frequency. Clonotype analysis showed dominance of the ex vivo response by HLA-C-restricted CMV-specific TCR beta clonotypes.

Germline V gene data show CDR1 as MGHRA and CDR2 as YSYEKL. The V gene lost 1 base and the J gene lost 4 bases, with 8 bases spanning the gap. This CDR3 is built from 13 residues. TCRdb re-derived calls from the reads in MiXCR, one entry per CDR3 protein. The table lists some 120,000 distinct CDR3 sequences, over 25% of them singletons. This sequence joins TRBV4-1 and TRBJ2-7; D is uncertain. Sequencing was performed on CD8+ T cells from cultured PBMCs, taken from culture after CMV antigen stimulation. The clonotype originates from a human donor in good health (CMV status not recorded). Some clones in this sample may be carry-over from other donors' samples. Written as DNA, the CDR3 is TGCGCCAGCAGCCAAGTTGGTGGTTACGAGCAGTACTTC. Its translation: CASSQVGGYEQYF.